One sample yielded the 17 T cell receptor beta chains listed below, sequenced in a study of shared clonotypes between healthy human individuals (dated by TCRdb to 2020 to 2021). The library was produced with the immunoSEQ multiplex PCR assay. Imported from immuneACCESS, the table was reduced by TCRdb to in-frame sequences with V and J called. These copies leave out some clones; in studies compared against another copy, an unresolved V gene accounts for under half, and the cause of the remainder is not known. The sample yields some 2.1 million clones; 85% to 95% were counted once. About 1.1% of the sample belongs to the ten largest clones. CD8 naive samples were CD45RO-negative cells positively selected for CCR7, giving a CD45RA+CCR7+ population that excluded TemRA cells. Sequenced material: naive CD8+ T cells sorted from blood. What the cell subset or site label conveys for this sample: CD45RA+CCR7+. The receptor source for this set is a young man in good health.

The chain is built from TRBV9 and TRBJ1-4; D gene ambiguous. Germline V gives CDR1 SGDLS, CDR2 YYNGEE. The length of the CDR3 is 15 residues. V was pared by 6 bases and J by 0 bases, with 12 bases between. DNA for the CDR3: TGTGCCAGCACCGCAGGTGGCACAACTAATGAAAAACTGTTTTTT. Translated: CASTAGGTTNEKLFF.

CDR3 in DNA: TGTGCGATCGGGACGGAGAACACCGGGGAGCTGTTTTTT. It yields the protein CAIGTENTGELFF. The chain joins TRBV7-6 to TRBJ2-2, with D tentatively TRBD1 or TRBD2 (5 bases each). The CDR3 consists of 13 residues. Germline CDR1 is SGHVS and CDR2 is FNYEAQ.

This chain joins TRBV4-1 and TRBJ2-2; D perhaps matches TRBD1 (5 bases). The CDR3 loop spans 15 amino acids. Trimming took off 0 bases at V and 7 bases at J, with 12 bases between the two ends. Germline V gene lookup returns CDR1 MGHRA and CDR2 YSYEKL. The CDR3 DNA is TGCGCCAGCAGCCAAGATCTGACAGCGATCGGGGAGCTGTTTTTT. Amino acids: CASSQDLTAIGELFF.

This chain uses TRBV27 with TRBJ2-7, with 11 bases that match TRBD2. Trimming removed 3 bases from V and 2 bases from J; junction bases left unmatched: 3. The germline V gene has CDR1 MNHEY and CDR2 SMNVEV (reference sequence). CDR3 size: 15 residues. The CDR3 spells CASSFSGGGTYEQYF. CDR3 bases: TGTGCCAGCAGTTTTAGCGGGGGGGGCACCTACGAGCAGTACTTC.

This clone has more than one count but fewer than ten. The V and J genes are TRBV18 and TRBJ1-5, with D maybe TRBD1 (5 bases). CDR1 is KGHSH and CDR2 is LQKENI in the germline V gene. This CDR3 comprises 13 residues. V was pared by 3 bases and J by 9 bases, with 12 bases between. CDR3 in amino acids: CASSPRGIGPQHF. The CDR3, as DNA: TGTGCCAGCTCACCTAGGGGAATCGGGCCCCAGCATTTT.

Notes on this clone: The junction does not match germline at one end; this may be a read error. CDR3 DNA sequence: TGTGCTAGCAGCTTATACGGGAGGGGGACAGATACGCAGTATTTT. It specifies CASSLYGRGTDTQYF. This chain connects TRBV7-7 to TRBJ2-3; 8 nucleotides match TRBD2. Germline V lookup: CDR1 SSHAT, CDR2 FNYEAQ (reference sequence). The CDR3 consists of 15 residues.

The rearrangement uses TRBV5-1 and TRBJ2-1, with TRBD2 as a possible D gene (5 bases). The V and J ends lost 1 base and 6 bases respectively, with 11 bases between them. This CDR3 spans 14 amino acids. Germline CDR1 SGHRS, CDR2 YFSETQ. CDR3 coding DNA: TGCGCCAGCAGCTTGCTGGATGAGGGCAATGAGCAGTTCTTC. Amino acids: CASSLLDEGNEQFF.

The chain recombines TRBV5-1 with TRBJ1-1; 9 nucleotides line up with TRBD1. Germline V gives CDR1 SGHRS, CDR2 YFSETQ. V gave up 1 base and J gave up 3 bases; unmatched junction bases: 10. The CDR3 has 17 amino acids. The DNA of the CDR3 is TGCGCCAGCAGCTTGTTGGAGGGACAGGGCGCGTACACTGAAGCTTTCTTT. Residues: CASSLLEGQGAYTEAFF.

Turning to this clone: Other DNA sequences in this specimen translate into the identical CDR3. The CDR3 is CAWSVGPDTQYF. The CDR3, as DNA: TGTGCCTGGAGTGTAGGTCCTGATACGCAGTATTTT. The rearrangement joins TRBV30 to TRBJ2-3, with D unresolved. V was pared by 0 bases and J by 6 bases, with 7 bases between. Germline assignment: CDR1 GTSNPN and CDR2 SVGIG (reference sequence). The CDR3 sequence is 12 residues long.

The V gene is TRBV18, the J gene TRBJ2-7, with 8 bases lining up with TRBD2. This CDR3 contains 14 residues. Trimming took 3 bases from V and 7 from J; bases not matched to a gene: 8. Germline loops: CDR1 KGHSH, CDR2 LQKENI. The CDR3 sequence: CASSPLRLANEQYF. As DNA, the CDR3 is TGTGCCAGCTCACCGCTACGACTAGCGAATGAGCAGTACTTC.

This chain connects TRBV7-9 to TRBJ1-4; no reliable D call. V was shortened by 2 bases and J by 8 bases, with 18 bases between the two germline ends. The germline gives CDR1 SEHNR, CDR2 FQNEAQ (reference sequence). The CDR3 is 16 amino acids. The CDR3 bases are TGTGCCAGCAGCTTACCTCCGGGCCTTAAGGAGGAAAAACTGTTTTTT. The encoded protein is CASSLPPGLKEEKLFF. Drawing the rest from reference TRBV7-9 and TRBJ1-4, the complete variable domain is DTGVSQNPRHKITKRGQNVTFRCDPISEHNRLYWYRQTLGQGPEFLTYFQNEAQLEKSRLLSDRFSAERPKGSFSTLEIQRTEQGDSAMYLCASSLPPGLKEEKLFFGSGTQLSVL.

J is TRBJ2-7 and V is TRBV7-8, with 7 bases matching TRBD2. CDR3 length equals 16 residues. CDR1 SGHVS and CDR2 FQNEAQ come from the germline V gene. The V and J ends lost 1 base and 2 bases, in that order; junction bases with no gene match: 8. The CDR3 bases are TGTGCCAGCAGCTTAGGAGGGGAGGGGATCACCTACGAGCAGTACTTC. As protein: CASSLGGEGITYEQYF.

This clone was seen just once. This sequence joins TRBV7-9 and TRBJ2-7; 11 nucleotides line up with TRBD2. V gave up 5 bases and J gave up 3 bases; unmatched junction bases: 12. Germline V gene lookup returns CDR1 SEHNR and CDR2 FQNEAQ (reference sequence). The CDR3 is 17 residues long. Here the CDR3 reads CASSPNRLAGKYYEQYF. CDR3 DNA: TGTGCCAGCAGCCCCAACCGACTAGCGGGGAAGTACTACGAGCAGTACTTC.

The V and J genes are TRBV7-2 and TRBJ1-5; unclear D gene. V lost 2 bases, J lost 3 bases, and 11 bases lay in between. The CDR3 totals 15 residues. CDR1 SGHTA and CDR2 FQGNSA come from the germline V gene. This CDR3 reads CASSLNWENNQPQHF. CDR3 bases: TGTGCCAGCAGCTTAAACTGGGAAAACAATCAGCCCCAGCATTTT.

The rearrangement uses TRBV7-9 and TRBJ2-2, with 10 bases lining up with TRBD2. V dropped 9 bases and J dropped 2; count of bases not matched to a gene: 9. The CDR3 has 16 amino acids. Germline CDR1 is SEHNR and CDR2 is FQNEAQ (reference sequence). The CDR3, as DNA: TGTGCCAGGGGCCCTACTAGCGGGACAAACACCGGGGAGCTGTTTTTT. This sequence encodes CARGPTSGTNTGELFF. Full variable domain (missing parts from reference TRBV7-9 and TRBJ2-2): DTGVSQNPRHKITKRGQNVTFRCDPISEHNRLYWYRQTLGQGPEFLTYFQNEAQLEKSRLLSDRFSAERPKGSFSTLEIQRTEQGDSAMYLCARGPTSGTNTGELFFGEGSRLTVL.

The V and J genes are TRBV9 and TRBJ1-4; D might be TRBD1 (6 bases). The germline V gene has CDR1 SGDLS and CDR2 YYNGEE. V was pared by 3 bases and J by 4 bases, with 10 bases between. The CDR3 sequence is 14 residues long. CDR3: CASSADRYNEKLFF. CDR3 in DNA: TGTGCCAGCAGCGCGGACAGATATAATGAAAAACTGTTTTTT. Filled out from reference TRBV9 and TRBJ1-4, the complete variable domain reads DSGVTQTPKHLITATGQRVTLRCSPRSGDLSVYWYQQSLDQGLQFLIQYYNGEERAKGNILERFSAQQFPDLHSELNLSSLELGDSALYFCASSADRYNEKLFFGSGTQLSVL.

In the case of this clone: Other DNA sequences in the sample encode the same CDR3. The chain uses TRBV9 and TRBJ2-2; D not resolved. Germline CDR1 and CDR2: SGDLS and YYNGEE. V gave up 2 bases and J gave up 6 bases, with 8 bases separating them. This CDR3 spans 13 amino acids. The CDR3 reads CASSVNGPGELFF. CDR3 nucleotide sequence: TGTGCCAGCAGCGTGAATGGACCCGGGGAGCTGTTTTTT.